The text below deals with one T cell receptor (beta chain). Its antigen is unidentified. Only in-frame clones appear in the TCRdb table, and some are missing; sequencing was by immunoSEQ multiplex PCR. The sample lists 65,000 to 90,000 clones; more than 60% were seen once. The data stem from a study of vaccination effects on CD4 cells after COVID-19. Antigen-specific CD4+ T cells were expanded with viral peptide pools in the ViraFEST assay before sequencing. Cells that had been cultured for 9 to 10 days were the source of isolated CD4+ T cells. None of these healthy vaccinees had been infected with SARS-CoV-2 before vaccination. Approximately 2 million PBMC were seeded per well and grown in the presence of about 9.6 IU/ml IL-2 and around 11 ug/ml peptides. Sequences were derived from CD4+ T cells from PBMCs cultured with SARS-CoV-2 spike peptides, sampled before COVID-19 vaccination. The clonotype originates from a human donor who received a COVID-19 vaccine.

The CDR3 DNA reads as TGTGCCAGCAGTTACTCGGTCCCCGGGGGGGGAAACACCATATATTTT. It codes for CASSYSVPGGGNTIYF. J is TRBJ1-3 and V is TRBV6-5, with a possible D match to TRBD1 (5 bases). The germline V and J ends were trimmed by 0 bases and 4 bases, with 13 bases remaining between them. Germline assignment: CDR1 MNHEY and CDR2 SVGAGI. The CDR3 covers 16 residues.